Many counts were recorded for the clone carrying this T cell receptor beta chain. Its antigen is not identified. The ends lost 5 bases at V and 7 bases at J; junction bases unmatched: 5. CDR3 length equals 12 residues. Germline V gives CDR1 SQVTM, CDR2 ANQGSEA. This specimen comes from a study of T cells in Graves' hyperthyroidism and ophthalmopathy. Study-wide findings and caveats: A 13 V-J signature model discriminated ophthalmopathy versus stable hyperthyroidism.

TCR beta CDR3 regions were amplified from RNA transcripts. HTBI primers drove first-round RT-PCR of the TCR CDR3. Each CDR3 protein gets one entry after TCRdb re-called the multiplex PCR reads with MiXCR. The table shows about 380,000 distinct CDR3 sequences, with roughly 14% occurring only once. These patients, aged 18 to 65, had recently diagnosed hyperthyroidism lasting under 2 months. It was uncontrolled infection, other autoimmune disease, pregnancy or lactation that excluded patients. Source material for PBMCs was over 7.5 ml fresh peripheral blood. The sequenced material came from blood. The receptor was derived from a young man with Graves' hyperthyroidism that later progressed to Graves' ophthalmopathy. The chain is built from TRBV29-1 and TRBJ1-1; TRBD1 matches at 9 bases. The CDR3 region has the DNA TGCAGCGTTCCCGGACAGGGGATTGAAGCTTTCTTT. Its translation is CSVPGQGIEAFF.